This T cell receptor (beta chain) was captured by sequencing in a study of graft-versus-host responses after intestinal transplantation. In the study overall: As for transplant type, recipients had multivisceral, liver-intestinal, or isolated intestinal grafts. Each patient got anti-thymocyte globulin induction, then tacrolimus and steroids for around 3 years. Study outcomes and limitations: Early after transplant, HvG declines were associated with peak levels of circulating GvH clones. Recipient marrow held GvH clones, some first seen in ileum or blood.

This clone has a handful of counts. Its antigen is unknown. V lost 7 bases and J lost 6; bases outside the gene matches: 6. CDR1 SGHNT and CDR2 YYREEE come from the germline V gene (reference sequence). The CDR3 length is 14 residues. The data were produced by immunoSEQ multiplex PCR, yet TCRdb's version contains in-frame clones alone and is incomplete. The table has around 40,000 clones, less than 90% seen once. This chain joins TRBV5-4 and TRBJ2-2, with 10 nucleotides matching TRBD2. The material sequenced was PBMCs, taken 1,000 to 1,200 days after transplant. The sequence was collected from a human patient who received an intestinal transplant, so some T cells may come from the graft donor. The CDR3 bases are TGTGCCAGCGCGAGCGGGGGGGTATCCGGGGAGCTGTTTTTT. Its translation is CASASGGVSGELFF.